This T cell receptor beta chain was sequenced for a study of identical twins. Study-level points and caveats: Abundant beta clonotypes from cord blood bore fewer insertions; memory repertoires lacked this pattern.

This CDR3 comprises 15 residues. V shed 0 bases and J shed 3 bases, with 8 bases lying between them. Germline loops: CDR1 MNHEY, CDR2 SVGEGT. In regard to this clonotype: Its target is not known.

TCRdb redid the calling of the 5' RACE reads with MiXCR, one entry per CDR3 protein. The sample lists some 660,000 distinct CDR3 sequences; 8.5% to 9% were seen once. The data were also submitted as part of a second study, on yellow fever vaccine responses in identical twins.

V is TRBV6-2 or TRBV6-3 and J is TRBJ2-2; D is undetermined. The clonotype was recovered from a woman aged 18-29 years in good health. Sequencing used PBMCs. The chain's CDR3 is CASSYSVTHTGELFF. CDR3 nucleotide sequence: TGTGCCAGCAGTTACTCGGTGACGCACACCGGGGAGCTGTTTTTT.